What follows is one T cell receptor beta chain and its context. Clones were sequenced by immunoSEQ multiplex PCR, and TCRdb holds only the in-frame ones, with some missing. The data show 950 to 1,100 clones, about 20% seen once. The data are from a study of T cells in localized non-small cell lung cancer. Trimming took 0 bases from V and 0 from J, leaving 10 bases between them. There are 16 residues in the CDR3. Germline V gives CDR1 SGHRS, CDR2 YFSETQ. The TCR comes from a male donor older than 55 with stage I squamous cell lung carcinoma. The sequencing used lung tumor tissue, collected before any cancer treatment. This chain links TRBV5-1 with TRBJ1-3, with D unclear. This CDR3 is CASSLEVMSSGNTIYF. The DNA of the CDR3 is TGCGCCAGCAGCTTGGAAGTGATGAGCTCTGGAAACACCATATATTTT.